These 24 T cell receptor beta chains share one sample of origin, sequenced in a study of blood T cells in healthy people across ages. The authors ran a second PCR of roughly 7 to 11 cycles using a sample-barcoded 5' primer and a J-beta primer mix. TCRdb recomputed calls from the 5' RACE reads with MiXCR, one row per CDR3 protein. The repertoire holds more than 500,000 distinct CDR3 sequences, 25% to 30% seen once, with about 18% in the top ten. What was sequenced was blood. These TCRs come from a woman in her 70s in good health.

The gene calls are TRBV10-3 and TRBJ1-1; D uncertain. Trimming shortened V by 3 bases and J by 6 bases, and 23 bases separated the two germline ends. Germline assignment: CDR1 ENHRY and CDR2 SYGVKD. This CDR3 comprises 17 residues. The CDR3, as DNA: TGTGCCATCAGTGATATCCATGGAGCCCAAAGGGTGGCTGAAGCTTTCTTT. Its protein product is CAISDIHGAQRVAEAFF.

This rearrangement joins TRBV7-2 to TRBJ2-3; D perhaps matches TRBD1 (6 bases). This CDR3 spans 14 amino acids. CDR1 and CDR2 from the germline V gene are SGHTA and FQGNSA. The V gene lost 5 bases and the J gene lost 5 bases, with 14 bases spanning the gap. CDR3 bases: TGTGCCAGCAGCCTTAAGACAGGAGGAGATACGCAGTATTTT. Translated, it gives CASSLKTGGDTQYF.

This clonotype has only a few counts. This chain uses TRBV4-3 with TRBJ2-1; D ambiguous. Germline CDR1 and CDR2: LGHNA and YSLEER. The CDR3 consists of 14 residues. The germline V and J ends were trimmed by 0 bases and 6 bases, with 9 bases remaining between them. As DNA, the CDR3 is TGCGCCAGCAGCCAAGAGCCGGTACTCAATGAGCAGTTCTTC. As protein: CASSQEPVLNEQFF.

There are a few counts of this clonotype. The V and J genes are TRBV20-1 and TRBJ2-1; 12 bases match TRBD2. Germline V gene sequence: CDR1 DFQATT, CDR2 SNEGSKA (reference sequence). There are 13 residues in the CDR3. CDR3 sequence reads: CSALSTSGGEQFF. The CDR3, as DNA: TGCAGCGCTCTGTCAACTAGCGGGGGGGAGCAGTTCTTC.

This clonotype occurred many times. This chain uses TRBV7-9 with TRBJ1-2; 9 nucleotides align to TRBD1. Germline loops: CDR1 SEHNR, CDR2 FQNEAQ (reference sequence). This CDR3 comprises 16 residues. J gave up 4 bases and V 5 bases, and 11 bases lay outside the gene matches. The CDR3 DNA reads TGTGCCAGCAGCCCCGCGGGGACAGGGCTTGTCTATGGCTACACCTTC. Protein: CASSPAGTGLVYGYTF.

The V and J genes are TRBV15 and TRBJ2-5; D assignment may be TRBD1 or TRBD2 (5 bases each). The DNA end favors TRBJ2-7, so the J call may be wrong. Germline assignment: CDR1 LNHNV and CDR2 YYDKDF (reference sequence). CDR3 length: 14 amino acids. CDR3: CATSRDGTSYEQYF. In nucleotides, the CDR3 is TGTGCCACCAGCAGAGACGGGACCTCCTACGAGCAGTACTTC.

This clonotype was seen many times. The chain employs TRBV5-1 and TRBJ2-7; D is possibly TRBD1 or TRBD2 (5 bases each). CDR1 and CDR2 (germline): SGHRS, YFSETQ. V was cut by 5 bases and J by 5 bases, with 14 bases left in between. CDR3 length: 13 residues. The CDR3 sequence is CASSTDMGDEQYF. Here the CDR3 DNA reads TGCGCCAGCAGTACGGATATGGGGGACGAGCAGTACTTC. Filled out from reference TRBV5-1 and TRBJ2-7, the complete variable domain reads KAGVTQTPRYLIKTRGQQVTLSCSPISGHRSVSWYQQTPGQGLQFLFEYFSETQRNKGNFPGRFSGRQFSNSRSEMNVSTLELGDSALYLCASSTDMGDEQYFGPGTRLTVT.

The chain has TRBV10-3 and TRBJ2-5, with D possibly matching TRBD2 (5 bases). The DNA end is more similar to TRBJ2-7, so the J call may be wrong. Germline-derived CDR1 and CDR2 are ENHRY and SYGVKD. The CDR3 spans 13 residues. This CDR3 reads CAISPGVPYEQYF. CDR3 DNA: TGTGCCATCAGCCCCGGGGTTCCCTACGAGCAGTACTTC.

A few counts support this clonotype. V usage is TRBV5-7 and J usage is TRBJ1-6; perhaps TRBD1 as D (5 bases). TRBV5-7 is filed as an ORF, its function uncertain. CDR3 size: 14 residues. Deletions cut 4 bases from V and 4 bases from J, with 9 bases between. CDR3 loop: CASSRTTYNSPLHF. Here the CDR3 DNA reads TGTGCCAGCAGCCGGACAACTTATAATTCACCCCTCCACTTT.

The genes are TRBV19 and TRBJ2-6; D not resolved. Germline values: CDR1 LNHDA, CDR2 SQIVND (reference sequence). Trimming left V 7 bases short and J 12 bases short, with 16 bases between. The CDR3 sequence is 13 residues long. The CDR3, as DNA: TGTGCCAGTACCATGGGAAGTAATCGCGTCCTGACTTTC. It translates to CASTMGSNRVLTF.

In DNA form, the CDR3 reads TGTGCCAGCAGCTTAGGGGCGACTAGCGGGGGGGTGTACAATGAGCAGTTCTTC. Translated, it gives CASSLGATSGGVYNEQFF. V usage is TRBV7-2 and J usage is TRBJ2-1, with 14 bases that match TRBD2. The junction had 6 bases not matched to a gene; V was cut back by 1 base and J by 4 bases. This CDR3 is built from 18 residues. Germline CDR1 and CDR2: SGHTA and FQGNSA.

This clonotype was counted only a few times. The chain couples TRBV7-2 to TRBJ2-5, with D perhaps TRBD1 (5 bases). Germline loops: CDR1 SGHTA, CDR2 FQGNSA. The CDR3 length is 12 residues. Deletions cut 3 bases from V and 5 bases from J, with 7 bases between. The CDR3 here is CASSLGHETQYF. DNA of the CDR3: TGTGCCAGCAGCTTGGGGCACGAGACCCAGTACTTC.

In DNA form, the CDR3 reads TGCAGCGCCCCCTCACAGAACTATGGCTACACCTTC. Translating it yields CSAPSQNYGYTF. The chain joins TRBV29-1 to TRBJ1-2, with no clear D. The length of the CDR3 is 12 residues. V lost 7 bases and J lost 2, with 11 bases in between. Germline V gene data show CDR1 as SQVTM and CDR2 as ANQGSEA.

The chain has TRBV11-3 and TRBJ2-5; D uncertain. The CDR3 has 16 residues. Germline V gene data show CDR1 as SGHNT and CDR2 as YENEEA. V was clipped by 5 bases and J by 0 bases, with 16 bases between them. The CDR3 loop reads CASSPTGPRYQETQYF. DNA of the CDR3: TGTGCCAGCAGCCCCACCGGGCCGCGGTACCAAGAGACCCAGTACTTC.

This chain joins TRBV28 and TRBJ1-2; D is unresolved. V was shortened by 1 base and J by 4 bases, with 10 bases between the two germline ends. From germline, CDR1 is MDHEN and CDR2 SYDVKM. The CDR3 length is 14 residues. CDR3 amino acids: CASSLFGESYGYTF. As DNA, the CDR3 is TGTGCCAGCAGTTTATTTGGTGAGAGCTATGGCTACACCTTC.

This clonotype was counted only a few times. This chain uses TRBV29-1 with TRBJ2-5; 7 bases fit TRBD1. J was trimmed by 1 base and V by 7 bases; bases with no gene match: 6. Germline V CDR1 and CDR2: SQVTM, ANQGSEA. The CDR3 runs to 13 residues. The DNA for the CDR3 is TGCAGCGGCGAGGGGACAGTCCAAGAGACCCAGTACTTC. This codes for CSGEGTVQETQYF.

The chain couples TRBV29-1 to TRBJ1-3; 9 nucleotides match TRBD1. This CDR3 spans 14 amino acids. Unmatched junction bases numbered 7, after V lost 3 bases and J lost 7 bases. Germline-derived CDR1 and CDR2 are SQVTM and ANQGSEA. CDR3 loop: CSVELQGAFNTIYF. The CDR3 DNA is TGCAGCGTTGAGTTACAGGGGGCGTTTAACACCATATATTTT.

This clonotype has a count of ten or more. The J gene is TRBJ2-2, the V gene TRBV20-1; D perhaps matches TRBD1 (6 bases). The germline V gene encodes CDR1 DFQATT and CDR2 SNEGSKA (reference sequence). This CDR3 region has 15 residues. With 2 bases removed from V and 4 bases from J, the gap between germline ends came to 14 bases. Here the CDR3 reads CSARQVTGFTGELFF. For the CDR3, the DNA is TGCAGTGCTAGACAAGTAACAGGGTTCACCGGGGAGCTGTTTTTT.

As to this clonotype: Without the conserved terminal phenylalanine or tryptophan, this CDR3 likely stems from a read error. V and J are TRBV4-3 and TRBJ2-7; D may correspond to TRBD1 or TRBD2 (6 bases each). This CDR3 contains 14 residues. V lost 3 bases to trimming and J lost 7 bases, with 16 bases between them. Germline CDR1 is LGHNA and CDR2 is YSLEER. CDR3 protein: CASSHDRSRGEQYL. The CDR3 nucleotides are TGCGCCAGCAGCCATGACAGGTCCCGGGGGGAGCAGTACCTC.

This clonotype occurred a few times. This sequence joins TRBV7-2 and TRBJ1-5; D is uncertain. Per germline, CDR1 SGHTA and CDR2 FQGNSA. Trimming left V 3 bases short and J 6 bases short, with 15 bases between. This CDR3 has 15 residues. This chain's CDR3 is CASSFLQRNAQPQHF. DNA for the CDR3: TGTGCCAGCAGCTTTCTCCAGAGGAACGCTCAGCCCCAGCATTTT.

With respect to this clonotype: Germline is not matched at one junction end, which may reflect a read error. The chain combines TRBV12-3 or TRBV12-4 with TRBJ2-1; 7 bases match TRBD2. This CDR3 is 16 amino acids long. The CDR3 DNA follows: TGTGCCAGCAGTTTATATACCCTAGCGGCGTACAATGAGCAGCTCTTC. Translated: CASSLYTLAAYNEQLF.

This clonotype turned up a few times. The rearrangement links TRBV7-2 to TRBJ2-5, with D unclear. This CDR3 has 16 residues. Trimming removed 1 base from V and 1 base from J, with 13 bases in between. The germline CDR1 and CDR2 sequences are SGHTA and FQGNSA. DNA for the CDR3: TGTGCCAGCAGCTTAGGGGCGGATTTACTCCAAGAGACCCAGTACTTC. Residues: CASSLGADLLQETQYF.

This clonotype was detected only a few times. The chain couples TRBV4-3 to TRBJ2-5; TRBD2 agrees at 13 bases. CDR1 is LGHNA, CDR2 YSLEER, per germline. Unmatched junction bases numbered 6, after V lost 3 bases and J lost 2 bases. The CDR3 has 17 amino acids. CDR3 coding DNA: TGCGCCAGCAGCCAGGGACAGACTAGCGGGGGGCAAGAGACCCAGTACTTC. Translation: CASSQGQTSGGQETQYF.

This clonotype came up a few times. V and J are TRBV4-1 and TRBJ2-1; D not certain. There are 14 residues in the CDR3. The germline V gene encodes CDR1 MGHRA and CDR2 YSYEKL. V was clipped by 0 bases and J by 6 bases, with 9 bases between them. The chain's CDR3 is CASSQDQRFNEQFF. As DNA, the CDR3 is TGCGCCAGCAGCCAAGATCAGCGATTCAATGAGCAGTTCTTC.